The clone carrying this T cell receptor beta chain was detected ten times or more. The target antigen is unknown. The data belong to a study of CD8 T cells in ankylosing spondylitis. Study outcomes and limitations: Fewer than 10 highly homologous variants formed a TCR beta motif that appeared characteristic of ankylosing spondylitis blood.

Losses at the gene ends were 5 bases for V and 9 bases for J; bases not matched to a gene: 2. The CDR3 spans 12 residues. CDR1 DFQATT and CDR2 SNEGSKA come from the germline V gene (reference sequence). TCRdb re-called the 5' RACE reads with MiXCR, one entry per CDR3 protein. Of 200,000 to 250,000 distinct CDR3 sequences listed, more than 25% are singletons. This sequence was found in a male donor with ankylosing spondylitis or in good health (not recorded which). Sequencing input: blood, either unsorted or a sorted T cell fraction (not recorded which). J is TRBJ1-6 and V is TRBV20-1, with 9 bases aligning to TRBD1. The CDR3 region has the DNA TGCAGTGCTCGACAGGGGGGTTCACCCCTCCACTTT. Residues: CSARQGGSPLHF.